A selection of T cell receptor beta chains follows, all from one sample in a study of cytomegalovirus exposure and HLA in healthy donors. Measured with immunoSEQ multiplex PCR; TCRdb has only the in-frame clones, and not every one. Of around 170,000 clones in the sample, 60% to 80% are singletons; the top ten hold more than 1.3%. Sequencing was carried out using PBMCs. Source of these receptors: a male donor in good health and CMV-seronegative. The CDR3 runs from the conserved cysteine through the conserved F or W. The order of the fields is CDR3 length, clone size, D gene, V gene, J gene, CDR3 protein, CDR3 DNA. D genes are given only for firm matches. Rows may omit the clone size; those that give it use once, few, many or a size class.

CDR3 length: 14
clone size: .
D gene: .
V gene: TRBV7-9
J gene: TRBJ1-3
CDR3 protein: CASSVGRIGNTIYF
CDR3 DNA: TGTGCCAGCAGCGTTGGGAGAATTGGAAACACCATATATTTT

CDR3 length: 15
clone size: few
D gene: TRBD1
V gene: TRBV5-4
J gene: TRBJ1-1
CDR3 protein: CASSPQGAMNTEAFF
CDR3 DNA: TGTGCCAGCAGCCCTCAGGGGGCGATGAACACTGAAGCTTTCTTT

CDR3 length: 15
clone size: .
D gene: .
V gene: TRBV4-3
J gene: TRBJ2-6
CDR3 protein: CASSRPLAGANVLTF
CDR3 DNA: TGCGCCAGCAGCCGCCCACTAGCTGGGGCCAACGTCCTGACTTTC

CDR3 length: 13
clone size: .
D gene: TRBD1
V gene: TRBV14
J gene: TRBJ2-7
CDR3 protein: CASSQTGVYEQYF
CDR3 DNA: TGTGCCAGCAGCCAAACAGGGGTGTACGAGCAGTACTTC

CDR3 length: 14
clone size: few
D gene: TRBD1
V gene: TRBV28
J gene: TRBJ1-1
CDR3 protein: CASSRSTGGGKAFF
CDR3 DNA: TGTGCCAGCAGCCGATCGACAGGGGGCGGGAAAGCTTTCTTT

CDR3 length: 15
clone size: .
D gene: .
V gene: TRBV14
J gene: TRBJ2-7
CDR3 protein: CASSQAAGASYEQYF
CDR3 DNA: TGTGCCAGCAGCCAAGCAGCAGGGGCCTCCTACGAGCAGTACTTC

CDR3 length: 14
clone size: .
D gene: .
V gene: TRBV30
J gene: TRBJ2-1
CDR3 protein: CAWSVRGFDNEQFF
CDR3 DNA: TGTGCCTGGAGTGTACGCGGGTTCGACAATGAGCAGTTCTTC

CDR3 length: 14
clone size: .
D gene: .
V gene: TRBV27
J gene: TRBJ2-2
CDR3 protein: CASSFRENTGELFF
CDR3 DNA: TGTGCCAGCAGTTTCCGCGAGAACACCGGGGAGCTGTTTTTT

CDR3 length: 17
clone size: .
D gene: TRBD2
V gene: TRBV30
J gene: TRBJ2-5
CDR3 protein: CAWSDTSGRVWRETQYF
CDR3 DNA: TGTGCCTGGAGCGATACTAGCGGGAGGGTTTGGAGAGAGACCCAGTACTTC

CDR3 length: 17
clone size: few
D gene: .
V gene: TRBV5-4
J gene: TRBJ2-6
CDR3 protein: CASSRRDSRSGANVLTF
CDR3 DNA: TGTGCCAGCAGCCGCAGGGACTCCCGCTCTGGGGCCAACGTCCTGACTTTC

CDR3 length: 15
clone size: few
D gene: TRBD2
V gene: TRBV5-1
J gene: TRBJ2-3
CDR3 protein: CASSLDGRSTDTQYF
CDR3 DNA: TGCGCCAGCAGCTTGGACGGGAGGAGCACAGATACGCAGTATTTT

CDR3 length: 15
clone size: .
D gene: TRBD2
V gene: TRBV6-1
J gene: TRBJ2-3
CDR3 protein: CASSELAGDTDTQYF
CDR3 DNA: TGTGCCAGCAGTGAACTAGCGGGAGACACAGATACGCAGTATTTT

CDR3 length: 15
clone size: .
D gene: .
V gene: TRBV6-6
J gene: TRBJ1-6
CDR3 protein: CASSPKSSYNSPLHF
CDR3 DNA: TGTGCCAGCAGTCCTAAGAGCTCCTATAATTCACCCCTCCACTTT

CDR3 length: 16
clone size: .
D gene: TRBD2
V gene: TRBV4-3
J gene: TRBJ2-1
CDR3 protein: CASSQDLAGDDNEQFF
CDR3 DNA: TGCGCCAGCAGCCAAGATTTAGCGGGGGATGACAATGAGCAGTTCTTC

CDR3 length: 14
clone size: .
D gene: TRBD1
V gene: TRBV5-4
J gene: TRBJ2-7
CDR3 protein: CASSLGQGAYEQYF
CDR3 DNA: TGTGCCAGCAGCTTGGGTCAGGGGGCTTACGAGCAGTACTTC

CDR3 length: 14
clone size: .
D gene: .
V gene: TRBV6-5
J gene: TRBJ1-1
CDR3 protein: CASRLQEGYTEAFF
CDR3 DNA: TGTGCCAGCAGACTCCAGGAGGGCTACACTGAAGCTTTCTTT

CDR3 length: 15
clone size: .
D gene: .
V gene: TRBV15
J gene: TRBJ2-3
CDR3 protein: CATSRSGGFTDTQYF
CDR3 DNA: TGTGCCACCAGCAGGTCAGGGGGGTTCACAGATACGCAGTATTTT

CDR3 length: 14
clone size: few
D gene: .
V gene: TRBV4-2
J gene: TRBJ2-7
CDR3 protein: CASSQGRGSYEQYF
CDR3 DNA: TGTGCCAGCAGCCAAGGGAGGGGAAGCTACGAGCAGTACTTC

CDR3 length: 15
clone size: .
D gene: .
V gene: TRBV9
J gene: TRBJ1-4
CDR3 protein: CASSVQGRLNEKLFF
CDR3 DNA: TGTGCCAGCAGCGTACAGGGCCGTCTTAATGAAAAACTGTTTTTT

CDR3 length: 14
clone size: once
D gene: .
V gene: TRBV9
J gene: TRBJ1-3
CDR3 protein: CASSVATEGNTIYF
CDR3 DNA: TGTGCCAGCAGCGTAGCTACGGAGGGAAACACCATATATTTT

CDR3 length: 13
clone size: few
D gene: TRBD1
V gene: TRBV11-1
J gene: TRBJ1-4
CDR3 protein: CASSRQGAEKLFF
CDR3 DNA: TGTGCCAGCAGCCGACAGGGGGCTGAAAAACTGTTTTTT

CDR3 length: 14
clone size: .
D gene: .
V gene: TRBV5-8
J gene: TRBJ1-5
CDR3 protein: CASSPGQGNQPQHF
CDR3 DNA: TGTGCCAGCAGCCCTGGACAAGGCAATCAGCCCCAGCATTTT

CDR3 length: 16
clone size: .
D gene: .
V gene: TRBV6-4
J gene: TRBJ2-5
CDR3 protein: CASSVSKTGGRETQYF
CDR3 DNA: TGTGCCAGCAGTGTTAGTAAGACAGGAGGTAGAGAGACCCAGTACTTC

CDR3 length: 14
clone size: .
D gene: TRBD1
V gene: TRBV2
J gene: TRBJ1-2
CDR3 protein: CASRTTGGADGYTF
CDR3 DNA: TGTGCCAGCAGGACGACAGGGGGCGCGGATGGCTACACCTTC

CDR3 length: 14
clone size: .
D gene: TRBD1
V gene: TRBV6-1
J gene: TRBJ2-7
CDR3 protein: CASKGQGSSYEQYF
CDR3 DNA: TGTGCCAGCAAAGGACAGGGTAGCTCCTACGAGCAGTACTTC

CDR3 length: 13
clone size: few
D gene: .
V gene: TRBV5-4
J gene: TRBJ1-2
CDR3 protein: CASSSTGNYGYTF
CDR3 DNA: TGTGCCAGCAGCTCCACTGGTAACTATGGCTACACCTTC

CDR3 length: 19
clone size: few
D gene: .
V gene: TRBV4-2
J gene: TRBJ2-2
CDR3 protein: CASSQHRAGDRRKDGELFF
CDR3 DNA: TGTGCCAGCAGCCAACACCGGGCGGGGGACAGGAGGAAGGACGGGGAGCTGTTTTTT

CDR3 length: 15
clone size: once
D gene: TRBD1
V gene: TRBV5-6
J gene: TRBJ1-1
CDR3 protein: CASSSQDRGNTEAFF
CDR3 DNA: TGTGCCAGCAGCTCCCAAGACAGGGGCAACACTGAAGCTTTCTTT

CDR3 length: 15
clone size: .
D gene: TRBD1
V gene: TRBV7-2
J gene: TRBJ2-3
CDR3 protein: CASSRRTGGEDTQYF
CDR3 DNA: TGTGCCAGCAGCCGACGGACAGGGGGAGAGGATACGCAGTATTTT

CDR3 length: 13
clone size: .
D gene: .
V gene: TRBV30
J gene: TRBJ2-7
CDR3 protein: CAWSVRTVGEQYF
CDR3 DNA: TGTGCCTGGAGTGTTAGGACAGTAGGCGAGCAGTACTTC

CDR3 length: 13
clone size: .
D gene: .
V gene: TRBV29-1
J gene: TRBJ1-5
CDR3 protein: CSVVLQSNQPQHF
CDR3 DNA: TGCAGCGTTGTCTTGCAGAGCAATCAGCCCCAGCATTTT

CDR3 length: 12
clone size: .
D gene: .
V gene: TRBV28
J gene: TRBJ1-2
CDR3 protein: CASKGARDGYTF
CDR3 DNA: TGTGCCAGCAAAGGGGCCAGAGATGGCTACACCTTC

CDR3 length: 16
clone size: .
D gene: TRBD2
V gene: TRBV2
J gene: TRBJ2-2
CDR3 protein: CASSEVSGGITGELFF
CDR3 DNA: TGTGCCAGCAGTGAAGTGAGCGGGGGGATCACCGGGGAGCTGTTTTTT

CDR3 length: 14
clone size: .
D gene: .
V gene: TRBV7-2
J gene: TRBJ1-3
CDR3 protein: CASSLGAAGNTIYF
CDR3 DNA: TGTGCCAGCAGCTTAGGGGCAGCTGGAAACACCATATATTTT

CDR3 length: 14
clone size: once
D gene: .
V gene: TRBV14
J gene: TRBJ1-2
CDR3 protein: CASSQGTPVYGYTF
CDR3 DNA: TGTGCCAGCAGCCAAGGGACACCAGTTTATGGCTACACCTTC

CDR3 length: 15
clone size: few
D gene: .
V gene: TRBV4-3
J gene: TRBJ1-2
CDR3 protein: CASSQSRQSNYGYTF
CDR3 DNA: TGCGCCAGCAGCCAATCCCGACAATCTAACTATGGCTACACCTTC

CDR3 length: 14
clone size: few
D gene: .
V gene: TRBV6-1
J gene: TRBJ1-2
CDR3 protein: CATTPGPEVSGYTF
CDR3 DNA: TGTGCCACCACCCCGGGCCCGGAGGTTAGTGGCTACACCTTC

CDR3 length: 15
clone size: .
D gene: TRBD1
V gene: TRBV29-1
J gene: TRBJ1-1
CDR3 protein: CSGGISGGAATEAFF
CDR3 DNA: TGCAGCGGAGGGATCTCAGGGGGCGCGGCCACTGAAGCTTTCTTT

CDR3 length: 14
clone size: .
D gene: .
V gene: TRBV11-1
J gene: TRBJ2-3
CDR3 protein: CASSLAQSTDTQYF
CDR3 DNA: TGTGCCAGCAGCTTAGCACAGAGCACAGATACGCAGTATTTT

CDR3 length: 14
clone size: .
D gene: .
V gene: TRBV7-9
J gene: TRBJ2-7
CDR3 protein: CASSWGSGSYEQYF
CDR3 DNA: TGTGCCAGCAGCTGGGGGAGCGGGTCCTACGAGCAGTACTTC

CDR3 length: 15
clone size: many
D gene: .
V gene: TRBV6-6
J gene: TRBJ2-7
CDR3 protein: CASSSPDRGSYEQYF
CDR3 DNA: TGTGCCAGCAGTTCTCCAGACAGAGGCTCCTACGAGCAGTACTTC

CDR3 length: 16
clone size: .
D gene: .
V gene: TRBV4-2
J gene: TRBJ2-6
CDR3 protein: CASSQESGYGANVLTF
CDR3 DNA: TGTGCCAGCAGCCAAGAGTCCGGGTATGGGGCCAACGTCCTGACTTTC

CDR3 length: 15
clone size: .
D gene: TRBD1
V gene: TRBV28
J gene: TRBJ1-1
CDR3 protein: CASSQTTGGEFVAFF
CDR3 DNA: TGTGCCAGCAGTCAAACGACAGGGGGTGAATTCGTAGCTTTCTTT

CDR3 length: 14
clone size: .
D gene: .
V gene: TRBV7-2
J gene: TRBJ1-1
CDR3 protein: CASSQGLLNTEAFF
CDR3 DNA: TGTGCCAGCAGCCAGGGACTACTGAACACTGAAGCTTTCTTT

CDR3 length: 14
clone size: .
D gene: .
V gene: TRBV4-1
J gene: TRBJ1-1
CDR3 protein: CASSYVSREFEAFF
CDR3 DNA: TGCGCCAGCAGCTACGTCAGCCGGGAATTTGAAGCTTTCTTT

CDR3 length: 17
clone size: few
D gene: TRBD2
V gene: TRBV28
J gene: TRBJ2-1
CDR3 protein: CASSRAGTRSPYNEQFF
CDR3 DNA: TGTGCCAGCAGCCGGGCCGGGACTAGAAGCCCCTACAATGAGCAGTTCTTC

CDR3 length: 15
clone size: .
D gene: TRBD1
V gene: TRBV27
J gene: TRBJ2-1
CDR3 protein: CASRGTDSSYNEQFF
CDR3 DNA: TGTGCCAGCAGGGGGACAGACAGCTCCTACAATGAGCAGTTCTTC

CDR3 length: 15
clone size: .
D gene: TRBD1
V gene: TRBV5-1
J gene: TRBJ1-1
CDR3 protein: CATRPGTGLDTEAFF
CDR3 DNA: TGCGCCACCCGTCCCGGGACAGGGCTGGACACTGAAGCTTTCTTT

CDR3 length: 14
clone size: .
D gene: TRBD1
V gene: TRBV18
J gene: TRBJ1-6
CDR3 protein: CASSTGTGVSPLHF
CDR3 DNA: TGTGCCAGCTCAACAGGGACAGGGGTCTCACCCCTCCACTTT

CDR3 length: 15
clone size: few
D gene: .
V gene: TRBV6-5
J gene: TRBJ1-1
CDR3 protein: CASSYSGNMNTEAFF
CDR3 DNA: TGTGCCAGCAGTTACTCGGGCAACATGAACACTGAAGCTTTCTTT

CDR3 length: 16
clone size: .
D gene: .
V gene: TRBV6-6
J gene: TRBJ1-5
CDR3 protein: CASSYPPTGGDQPQHF
CDR3 DNA: TGTGCCAGCAGTTACCCCCCGACGGGGGGCGATCAGCCCCAGCATTTT

CDR3 length: 17
clone size: .
D gene: .
V gene: TRBV4-1
J gene: TRBJ1-5
CDR3 protein: CASSQGGSKYSNQPQHF
CDR3 DNA: TGCGCCAGCAGCCAAGGGGGCAGTAAATATAGCAATCAGCCCCAGCATTTT

CDR3 length: 15
clone size: .
D gene: TRBD2
V gene: TRBV5-1
J gene: TRBJ2-7
CDR3 protein: CASSVLAGDLYEQYF
CDR3 DNA: TGCGCCAGCAGCGTACTAGCGGGGGACCTCTACGAGCAGTACTTC

CDR3 length: 16
clone size: .
D gene: TRBD1
V gene: TRBV4-1
J gene: TRBJ2-1
CDR3 protein: CASSPGQGEGYNEQFF
CDR3 DNA: TGCGCCAGCAGCCCAGGACAGGGTGAGGGGTACAATGAGCAGTTCTTC

CDR3 length: 14
clone size: .
D gene: TRBD1
V gene: TRBV5-6
J gene: TRBJ1-4
CDR3 protein: CASNRDRVNEKLFF
CDR3 DNA: TGTGCCAGCAACCGGGACAGGGTTAATGAAAAACTGTTTTTT

CDR3 length: 14
clone size: .
D gene: .
V gene: TRBV4-3
J gene: TRBJ2-7
CDR3 protein: CASSQDLVEDEQYF
CDR3 DNA: TGCGCCAGCAGCCAAGATTTAGTAGAAGACGAGCAGTACTTC

CDR3 length: 15
clone size: once
D gene: .
V gene: TRBV4-2
J gene: TRBJ2-7
CDR3 protein: CASSPRPTDSYEQYF
CDR3 DNA: TGTGCCAGCAGCCCCCGACCGACAGACTCCTACGAGCAGTACTTC

CDR3 length: 15
clone size: .
D gene: .
V gene: TRBV28
J gene: TRBJ2-5
CDR3 protein: CASSPYGGGRETQYF
CDR3 DNA: TGTGCCAGCAGTCCCTATGGGGGAGGTAGGGAGACCCAGTACTTC

CDR3 length: 15
clone size: .
D gene: TRBD2
V gene: TRBV10-2
J gene: TRBJ2-7
CDR3 protein: CASSEDAGTTYEQYF
CDR3 DNA: TGCGCCAGCAGTGAGGACGCCGGGACTACTTACGAGCAGTACTTC

CDR3 length: 14
clone size: .
D gene: .
V gene: TRBV7-8
J gene: TRBJ2-2
CDR3 protein: CASSLRVQTGELFF
CDR3 DNA: TGTGCCAGCAGCTTACGAGTACAGACCGGGGAGCTGTTTTTT